These 11 T cell receptor beta chains were sequenced from one sample in a study of blood T cells in healthy people across ages. Primed by a sample-barcoded 5' primer and a J-beta primer mix, a second PCR proceeded for about 7 to 11 cycles. TCRdb re-derived calls from the 5' RACE reads in MiXCR, one entry per CDR3 protein. The sample records about 1.1 million distinct CDR3 sequences, roughly two fifths being singletons. Sequences were obtained from blood. The receptors derive from a man between 18 and 35 years old in good health.

The chain couples TRBV20-1 to TRBJ1-2; tentative D call: TRBD1 (5 bases). This CDR3 contains 14 residues. V lost 0 bases and J 4 bases, leaving 12 bases between the germline ends. Germline V CDR1 and CDR2: DFQATT, SNEGSKA (reference sequence). This CDR3 reads CSARDPGAGYGYTF. As DNA, the CDR3 is TGCAGTGCTAGAGATCCCGGGGCGGGCTATGGCTACACCTTC.

This clonotype was seen a handful of times. The J gene is TRBJ2-5, the V gene TRBV6-5; 7 positions match TRBD2. Germline trimming cut 4 bases from V and 5 bases from J; bases unmatched to any gene: 4. The germline CDR1 and CDR2 sequences are MNHEY and SVGAGI. CDR3 length: 13 residues. The CDR3, as DNA: TGTGCCAGCAGTTCCCCCGGGGGGGAGACCCAGTACTTC. Its translation is CASSSPGGETQYF.

The rearrangement uses TRBV11-2 and TRBJ2-3; D may be TRBD1 or TRBD2 (5 bases each). Looked up from germline, CDR1 is SGHAT and CDR2 is FQNNGV. The CDR3 loop spans 14 amino acids. V was pared by 11 bases and J by 2 bases, with 17 bases between. The chain's CDR3 is CAARGTTLTDTQYF. The CDR3, as DNA: TGTGCCGCTCGGGGCACAACCCTCACAGATACGCAGTATTTT.

The table lists this clonotype with a few counts. The rearrangement joins TRBV3-1 to TRBJ2-1; D gene unclear. The CDR3 spans 12 residues. Looked up from germline, CDR1 is LGHDT and CDR2 is YNNKEL (reference sequence). Trimming took 5 bases from V and 6 from J, leaving 8 bases between them. The CDR3 here is CASSVSANEQFF. Here the CDR3 DNA reads TGTGCCAGCAGCGTCAGCGCCAATGAGCAGTTCTTC.

This clonotype has just a few counts. For the CDR3, the DNA is TGTGCCAGCAGCTTTCTCAGGGGGGAACCCCCCAATCGTGAAAAACTGTTTTTT. Translation gives CASSFLRGEPPNREKLFF. The rearrangement links TRBV7-9 to TRBJ1-4; 7 bases fit TRBD1. Germline values: CDR1 SEHNR, CDR2 FQNEAQ (reference sequence). V was pared by 3 bases and J by 7 bases, with 17 bases of the junction left unmatched. The CDR3 totals 18 residues.

This sequence joins TRBV30 and TRBJ1-1; 8 bases map to TRBD1. The J segment lost 4 bases and the V segment lost 4 bases, leaving 5 bases of the junction unmatched. Germline V lookup: CDR1 GTSNPN, CDR2 SVGIG (reference sequence). This CDR3 has 13 amino acids. CDR3 residues: CAWTSTGGTEAFF. The CDR3 DNA reads TGTGCCTGGACCTCCACAGGGGGCACTGAAGCTTTCTTT.

This clonotype was recorded a few times. The chain couples TRBV3-1 to TRBJ2-1, with TRBD2 matching 7 bases. Trimming at V came to 5 bases and at J to 9 bases, leaving 10 bases not matched to a gene. Germline values: CDR1 LGHDT, CDR2 YNNKEL (reference sequence). The CDR3 has 14 residues. The CDR3 nucleotides read TGTGCCAGCAGCAGGGGTGTTTGGGAGGGTGAGCAGTTCTTC. Amino acids: CASSRGVWEGEQFF.

The V gene is TRBV7-6, the J gene TRBJ1-4, with 7 nucleotides matching TRBD1. This CDR3 has 15 amino acids. Germline assignment: CDR1 SGHVS and CDR2 FNYEAQ. Trimming cost V 5 bases and J 2 bases; bases outside gene matches: 5. CDR3 nucleotides: TGTGCCAGCAGCCAAACAGGGGTTACTAATGAAAAACTGTTTTTT. Its protein is CASSQTGVTNEKLFF.

The chain combines TRBV6-2 or TRBV6-3 with TRBJ2-4; 8 bases match TRBD2. V lost 3 bases to trimming and J lost 2 bases; unmatched junction nucleotides: 3. This CDR3 spans 15 amino acids. Germline loops: CDR1 MNHEY, CDR2 SVGEGT. As DNA, the CDR3 is TGTGCCAGCAGTTATGAGCGGGGGCCCAAAAACATTCAGTACTTC. Its protein product is CASSYERGPKNIQYF.

This rearrangement joins TRBV6-6 to TRBJ1-5, with D possibly matching TRBD1 (6 bases). The CDR3 loop spans 15 amino acids. The V gene's germline CDR1 is MNHNY and CDR2 SVGAGI (reference sequence). The V end was cut by 5 bases, the J end by 7 bases, with 18 bases between. The CDR3 sequence: CASSDRPPGTQPQHF. The CDR3 bases are TGTGCCAGCAGTGACAGGCCGCCTGGCACCCAGCCCCAGCATTTT.

The chain is built from TRBV2 and TRBJ1-5, with TRBD1 matching 8 bases. CDR3 size: 16 residues. CDR1 SNHLY and CDR2 FYNNEI come from the germline V gene. Losses at the gene ends were 6 bases for V and 2 bases for J; bases not matched to a gene: 9. The CDR3 loop reads CASRVGTGSGNQPQHF. CDR3 sequence (DNA): TGTGCCAGCAGAGTGGGGACAGGCTCTGGCAATCAGCCCCAGCATTTT.